The clone carrying this T cell receptor (beta chain) was observed a handful of times. Its cognate antigen is unknown. Reverse transcribing all isolated RNA meant expressed TCRB transcripts were sequenced. Profiling relied on immunoSEQ multiplex PCR, and the TCRdb table lists in-frame clones only, not all of them. The repertoire holds 350,000 to 450,000 clones, with around 15% as singletons. The V segment lost 6 bases and the J segment 5 bases; nucleotides outside the gene matches: 5. The CDR3 has 13 amino acids. Germline V gene lookup returns CDR1 SGHRS and CDR2 YFSETQ. This entry comes from a study of beta chain features in type 1 diabetes. Whole-study findings and limits: When Type 1 diabetes patients were examined, their TCRB CDR3s proved moderately but significantly shorter in all four CD4+ subsets. It was not settled here whether HLA type affects TCRB rearrangement.

The chain combines TRBV5-1 with TRBJ2-1; 7 bases map to TRBD1. The sequence was collected from a woman aged 18-29 years in good health. Sequencing was carried out using naive CD4+ T cells from blood. The CDR3 DNA sequence: TGCGCCAGCAAAGACAGGGTGAACAATGAGCAGTTCTTC. As protein: CASKDRVNNEQFF.